Presented here are 19 T cell receptor beta chains from one specimen sequenced in a study of T cell responses to AZD1222 COVID-19 vaccine. Sequencing was performed with immunoSEQ multiplex PCR; in TCRdb, only in-frame clones are kept and a portion is missing. The data contain roughly 99,000 clones, around 92% of them singletons. The sample was peripheral blood, taken 28 days after the second AZD1222 dose. The receptors derive from an adult who received the AZD1222 COVID-19 vaccine.

This clone was detected a few times. The CDR3 sequence: CASSSATNTEAFF. In DNA, the CDR3 is TGTGCCAGCAGCTCCGCTACGAACACTGAAGCTTTCTTT. This chain links TRBV7-2 with TRBJ1-1; no reliable D call. Germline CDR1 is SGHTA and CDR2 is FQGNSA. CDR3 length: 13 amino acids. Trimming left V 4 bases short and J 1 base short, with 7 bases between.

This clone was counted only a few times. The chain combines TRBV24-1 with TRBJ2-5, with 7 bases fitting TRBD2. J gave up 1 base and V 3 bases, and 4 bases lay outside the gene matches. Germline loops: CDR1 KGHDR, CDR2 SFDVKD. The CDR3 covers 15 residues. CDR3 nucleotide sequence: TGTGCCACCAGTGATCCCAGCGGGACCCAAGAGACCCAGTACTTC. This sequence encodes CATSDPSGTQETQYF.

The chain employs TRBV6-5 and TRBJ2-2, with no clear D. The germline CDR1 and CDR2 sequences are MNHEY and SVGAGI. The CDR3 spans 14 residues. Trimming removed 6 bases from V and 2 bases from J, with 10 bases in between. In nucleotides, the CDR3 is TGTGCCAGCAGGAGAGGCGATAACACCGGGGAGCTGTTTTTT. Amino acids: CASRRGDNTGELFF.

The J gene is TRBJ1-5, the V gene TRBV20-1; D call uncertain. CDR1 is DFQATT and CDR2 is SNEGSKA in the germline V gene (reference sequence). The CDR3 covers 11 residues. Trimming removed 1 base at V and 7 bases at J, with 5 bases between. CDR3: CSARAGQPQHF. CDR3 bases: TGCAGTGCTAGAGCCGGACAGCCCCAGCATTTT.

The rearrangement uses TRBV5-4 and TRBJ2-3; unclear D gene. Trimming cost V 2 bases and J 0 bases, with 10 bases left between them. There are 15 residues in the CDR3. The germline gives CDR1 SGHNT, CDR2 YYREEE (reference sequence). The CDR3 is CASSFLGDSTDTQYF. Written as DNA, the CDR3 is TGTGCCAGCAGCTTTCTAGGTGATAGCACAGATACGCAGTATTTT.

This sequence joins TRBV10-3 and TRBJ2-3, with TRBD2 matching 8 bases. V gave up 10 bases and J gave up 4 bases; unmatched junction bases: 7. Germline loops: CDR1 ENHRY, CDR2 SYGVKD. CDR3 size: 13 residues. CDR3 amino acids: CASTPGGPDTQYF. CDR3 DNA: TGTGCCAGTACGCCGGGAGGGCCAGATACGCAGTATTTT.

The chain couples TRBV19 to TRBJ1-5; a possible D gene is TRBD1 (5 bases). Germline V gene data show CDR1 as LNHDA and CDR2 as SQIVND (reference sequence). This CDR3 contains 16 residues. Trimming shortened V by 1 base and J by 1 base, and 11 bases separated the two germline ends. CDR3 coding DNA: TGTGCCAGTAGTATAGCGTTCAGGGCCAGCAATCAGCCCCAGCATTTT. Residues: CASSIAFRASNQPQHF.

This chain joins TRBV11-2 and TRBJ1-1; 7 bases fit TRBD1. Germline V gene sequence: CDR1 SGHAT, CDR2 FQNNGV. Losses at the gene ends were 11 bases for V and 9 bases for J; bases not matched to a gene: 21. This CDR3 has 15 amino acids. As DNA, the CDR3 is TGTGCCTCCAGAGGTGACAGGGTTCCCCTACGGAAAGCTTTCTTT. Encoded protein: CASRGDRVPLRKAFF. Full variable domain (outside the CDR3, taken from reference TRBV11-2 and TRBJ1-1): EAGVAQSPRYKIIEKRQSVAFWCNPISGHATLYWYQQILGQGPKLLIQFQNNGVVDDSQLPKDRFSAERLKGVDSTLKIQPAKLEDSAVYLCASRGDRVPLRKAFFGQGTRLTVV.

This chain connects TRBV2 to TRBJ1-1, with D unresolved. The V end was cut by 7 bases, the J end by 3 bases, with 9 bases between. CDR1 SNHLY and CDR2 FYNNEI come from the germline V gene. The CDR3 spans 12 residues. CDR3 residues: CASTRSDTEAFF. The CDR3 nucleotides read TGTGCCAGCACGAGGTCAGACACTGAAGCTTTCTTT.

A few counts support this clone. The chain is built from TRBV18 and TRBJ1-3; the D is unclear. The V end was cut by 4 bases, the J end by 0 bases, with 10 bases between. The CDR3 sequence is 15 residues long. Germline values: CDR1 KGHSH, CDR2 LQKENI. The CDR3 nucleotides read TGTGCCAGCTCACAACGGCCCCTCTCTGGAAACACCATATATTTT. Translation: CASSQRPLSGNTIYF.

The CDR3 loop reads CASSEIGVRTDTQYF. CDR3 nucleotide sequence: TGTGCCAGCAGTGAAATTGGCGTTCGCACAGATACGCAGTATTTT. The chain couples TRBV6-1 to TRBJ2-3; no reliable D call. The germline CDR1 and CDR2 sequences are MNHNS and SASEGT. CDR3 length: 15 amino acids. V gave up 2 bases and J gave up 1 base, with 10 bases separating them.

The genes are TRBV24-1 and TRBJ1-5; D remains unclear. Trimming removed 7 bases from V and 1 base from J, with 16 bases in between. CDR3 size: 16 residues. From germline, CDR1 is KGHDR and CDR2 SFDVKD. Written as DNA, the CDR3 is TGTGCCACCAGGCCACTGCCAGGAAAAAGCAATCAGCCCCAGCATTTT. This encodes CATRPLPGKSNQPQHF.

This chain connects TRBV24-1 to TRBJ2-2; D is unclear. V lost 9 bases to trimming and J lost 3 bases, with 7 bases between them. The CDR3 sequence is 12 residues long. The germline V gene has CDR1 KGHDR and CDR2 SFDVKD. CDR3 protein: CATEEYTGELFF. The DNA for the CDR3 is TGTGCCACCGAAGAGTACACCGGGGAGCTGTTTTTT.

The rearrangement uses TRBV25-1 and TRBJ2-5; no clear D. There are 17 residues in the CDR3. Looked up from germline, CDR1 is MGHDK and CDR2 is SYGVNS. V was cut by 2 bases and J by 0 bases, with 16 bases left in between. DNA for the CDR3: TGTGCCAGCAGTGAACTGACTCGGATTTCTCACCAAGAGACCCAGTACTTC. Translation: CASSELTRISHQETQYF.

J is TRBJ1-2 and V is TRBV19, with D uncertain. The CDR3 covers 17 residues. The V end lost 2 bases, the J end lost 0 bases, and 16 bases lay between the germline ends. CDR1 and CDR2 from the germline V gene are LNHDA and SQIVND (reference sequence). The CDR3 nucleotides read TGTGCCAGTAGTATATCATCCGTGGGCAGGCCTAACTATGGCTACACCTTC. Protein product: CASSISSVGRPNYGYTF.

The rearrangement links TRBV6-5 to TRBJ1-5, with D perhaps TRBD1 (5 bases). The CDR3 consists of 15 residues. Germline-derived CDR1 and CDR2 are MNHEY and SVGAGI. The V end lost 7 bases, the J end lost 2 bases, and 15 bases lay between the germline ends. The CDR3 DNA reads as TGTGCCAGCATCGCCGACCCGGGGGGCAATCAGCCCCAGCATTTT. It specifies CASIADPGGNQPQHF.

The chain couples TRBV6-5 to TRBJ1-5, with TRBD1 matching over 9 bases. V gave up 6 bases and J gave up 7 bases; unmatched junction bases: 7. CDR3 length: 14 residues. Germline V CDR1 and CDR2: MNHEY, SVGAGI. This chain's CDR3 is CASRTGGRGQPQHF. Here the CDR3 DNA reads TGTGCCAGCAGGACAGGGGGAAGAGGCCAGCCCCAGCATTTT.

The V gene is TRBV9, the J gene TRBJ2-7; 10 bases fit TRBD2. The CDR3 is 15 residues long. With 4 bases clipped from V and 4 bases from J, the junction kept 8 bases outside the gene matches. The germline V gene encodes CDR1 SGDLS and CDR2 YYNGEE. CDR3 nucleotide sequence: TGTGCCAGCAGCCCAACTCCGACTAGCGGGTACGAGCAGTACTTC. It codes for CASSPTPTSGYEQYF.

The chain joins TRBV20-1 to TRBJ1-6; no definite D call. V was trimmed by 6 bases and J by 9 bases, leaving 21 bases between them. The germline V gene encodes CDR1 DFQATT and CDR2 SNEGSKA (reference sequence). This CDR3 contains 15 residues. CDR3: CSASGRIDLVSPLHF. In nucleotides, the CDR3 is TGCAGTGCGAGTGGACGGATCGATCTTGTTTCACCCCTCCACTTT.